Below are 27 T cell receptor beta chains sequenced from a single sample in a study of blood T cells in healthy people across ages. Sample-barcoded 5' priming and a J-beta primer mix drove a second PCR of about 6 to 12 cycles. TCRdb re-derived calls from the 5' RACE reads in MiXCR, one entry per CDR3 protein. The data show hundreds of thousands of distinct CDR3 sequences, 55% to 75% seen once. Sequencing was carried out using blood. The receptor set was obtained from a man aged 30 to 45 in good health.

The CDR3 sequence: CASSQTAGNYEQYF. The CDR3 nucleotides read TGTGCCAGCAGCCAAACCGCAGGGAACTACGAGCAGTACTTC. This chain connects TRBV3-1 to TRBJ2-7; possibly TRBD1 for D (5 bases). The CDR3 totals 14 residues. V shed 2 bases and J shed 3 bases, with 11 bases lying between them. The germline V gene has CDR1 LGHDT and CDR2 YNNKEL (reference sequence).

This sequence joins TRBV7-2 and TRBJ2-1; TRBD2 is a possible D gene (7 bases). Germline CDR1 is SGHTA and CDR2 is FQGNSA. The CDR3 is 13 amino acids. Deletions cut 2 bases from V and 8 bases from J, with 10 bases between. The CDR3 loop reads CASSLTGGHEQFF. CDR3 nucleotide sequence: TGTGCCAGCAGCTTAACGGGGGGCCATGAGCAGTTCTTC.

The chain has TRBV7-2 and TRBJ2-7, with 9 bases fitting TRBD1. The CDR3 is 14 amino acids. V shed 5 bases, J shed 3 bases, and the junction held 5 bases outside the gene matches. Germline V CDR1 and CDR2: SGHTA, FQGNSA. CDR3 sequence reads: CASSRDRADYEQYF. CDR3 bases: TGTGCCAGCAGCCGGGACAGGGCGGACTACGAGCAGTACTTC.

The chain recombines TRBV7-2 with TRBJ1-2; maybe TRBD1 (6 bases). The CDR3 has 13 amino acids. Germline V gene lookup returns CDR1 SGHTA and CDR2 FQGNSA. The V gene lost 3 bases and the J gene lost 7 bases, with 12 bases spanning the gap. Written as DNA, the CDR3 is TGTGCCAGCAGCTTGAGGGGGTTAGGTGGCTACACCTTC. It yields the protein CASSLRGLGGYTF.

The chain combines TRBV12-3 or TRBV12-4 with TRBJ2-1; D remains ambiguous. The V gene lost 6 bases and the J gene lost 8 bases, with 14 bases spanning the gap. The CDR3 is 13 amino acids. In DNA, the CDR3 is TGTGCCAGCAGCAGTTTATGGCGCGATGAGCAGTTCTTC. Translated: CASSSLWRDEQFF.

The chain links TRBV7-2 to TRBJ1-2; 10 nucleotides align to TRBD1. Germline lookup yields CDR1 SGHTA and CDR2 FQGNSA. This CDR3 comprises 15 residues. Germline trimming cut 6 bases from V and 5 bases from J; bases unmatched to any gene: 9. CDR3 sequence: CASSDGTGEGYGYTF. Written as DNA, the CDR3 is TGTGCCAGCAGTGACGGGACAGGGGAGGGGTATGGCTACACCTTC.

This clonotype was seen a few times. This rearrangement joins TRBV5-1 to TRBJ1-2; D not certain. The CDR3 spans 16 residues. From germline, CDR1 is SGHRS and CDR2 YFSETQ. The V gene lost 4 bases and the J gene lost 7 bases, with 23 bases spanning the gap. The CDR3 sequence: CASSAYPGSSEPGYTF. CDR3 DNA: TGCGCCAGCAGCGCCTACCCCGGGAGTAGCGAGCCTGGCTACACCTTC.

The V gene is TRBV5-1, the J gene TRBJ2-5; a possible D gene is TRBD2 (7 bases). V was shortened by 4 bases and J by 1 base, with 23 bases between the two germline ends. CDR3 length: 18 amino acids. The germline CDR1 and CDR2 sequences are SGHRS and YFSETQ. Here the CDR3 DNA reads TGCGCCAGCAGCGCGGGGGCTGGTTCCTTTCGAACCCAAGAGACCCAGTACTTC. Its protein product is CASSAGAGSFRTQETQYF.

The rearrangement joins TRBV7-2 to TRBJ2-3; D is perhaps TRBD1 (5 bases). The CDR3 is 15 amino acids. V was cut by 4 bases and J by 1 base, with 12 bases left in between. Germline V gene lookup returns CDR1 SGHTA and CDR2 FQGNSA. CDR3 coding DNA: TGTGCCAGCAGCTCCCGTGAAGGGGGCACAGATACGCAGTATTTT. It encodes CASSSREGGTDTQYF.

The gene calls are TRBV14 and TRBJ1-1; D is unresolved. There are 12 residues in the CDR3. Germline CDR1 reads SGHDN; CDR2 reads FVKESK. The germline V and J ends were trimmed by 1 base and 7 bases, with 7 bases remaining between them. CDR3 residues: CASSQVSDEAFF. Here the CDR3 DNA reads TGTGCCAGCAGCCAAGTTTCAGATGAAGCTTTCTTT.

V usage is TRBV6-6 and J usage is TRBJ2-1; D may be TRBD2 (6 bases). CDR3 length equals 15 residues. V was cut by 6 bases and J by 4 bases, with 16 bases left in between. Per the germline V gene, CDR1 is MNHNY and CDR2 is SVGAGI (reference sequence). CDR3 bases: TGTGCCAGCAGCCCTACGGGAGATTTGTACAATGAGCAGTTCTTC. Residues: CASSPTGDLYNEQFF.

The rearrangement joins TRBV20-1 to TRBJ2-1, with TRBD2 identical over 11 bases. V dropped 6 bases and J dropped 9; count of bases not matched to a gene: 4. Germline loops: CDR1 DFQATT, CDR2 SNEGSKA (reference sequence). The CDR3 is 12 amino acids. CDR3 region: CSATTSGGEQFF. The DNA for the CDR3 is TGCAGTGCAACCACTAGCGGGGGTGAGCAGTTCTTC.

This clonotype was seen a handful of times. The rearrangement joins TRBV14 to TRBJ1-2, with 9 nucleotides matching TRBD1. CDR3 length: 18 amino acids. V was pared by 3 bases and J by 4 bases, with 15 bases of the junction left unmatched. CDR1 and CDR2 from the germline V gene are SGHDN and FVKESK. The CDR3 loop reads CASSQALRDRAGGYGYTF. The CDR3 DNA is TGTGCCAGCAGCCAGGCCCTCCGGGACAGGGCTGGAGGCTATGGCTACACCTTC.

The sample holds a few counts of this clonotype. The rearrangement joins TRBV29-1 to TRBJ1-1, with D hard to call. The germline V and J ends were trimmed by 5 bases and 0 bases, with 10 bases remaining between them. The V gene's germline CDR1 is SQVTM and CDR2 ANQGSEA. There are 13 residues in the CDR3. The DNA for the CDR3 is TGCAGCGTTATTACCAACATGAACACTGAAGCTTTCTTT. Residues: CSVITNMNTEAFF.

The chain has TRBV28 and TRBJ2-1; TRBD2 agrees at 10 bases. This CDR3 is built from 15 residues. The germline gives CDR1 MDHEN, CDR2 SYDVKM. V lost 8 bases to trimming and J lost 4 bases; unmatched junction nucleotides: 8. Here the CDR3 DNA reads TGTGCCAGCGAGACCGGGACTAGCGAATACAATGAGCAGTTCTTC. Protein: CASETGTSEYNEQFF. Looking up the rest from reference TRBV28 and TRBJ2-1 gives the full variable domain: DVKVTQSSRYLVKRTGEKVFLECVQDMDHENMFWYRQDPGLGLRLIYFSYDVKMKEKGDIPEGYSVSREKKERFSLILESASTNQTSMYLCASETGTSEYNEQFFGPGTRLTVL.

V gene TRBV9 combines with J gene TRBJ2-5, with D possibly matching TRBD1 (6 bases). From germline, CDR1 is SGDLS and CDR2 YYNGEE. The CDR3 spans 15 residues. Trimming pared 3 bases from V and 7 bases from J, leaving 19 bases between. CDR3 coding DNA: TGTGCCAGCAGCGACACCCCAGGGGTCCTAGTGACCCAGTACTTC. Residues: CASSDTPGVLVTQYF.

The chain is built from TRBV29-1 and TRBJ2-5; TRBD1 aligns across 9 bases. CDR3 size: 15 residues. Germline V gives CDR1 SQVTM, CDR2 ANQGSEA. The V and J ends lost 5 bases and 5 bases, in that order; junction bases with no gene match: 12. The CDR3 nucleotides read TGCAGCGTTAAACACCGGGACAGGGTCACGGAGACCCAGTACTTC. Protein product: CSVKHRDRVTETQYF. Looking up the rest from reference TRBV29-1 and TRBJ2-5 gives the full variable domain: SAVISQKPSRDICQRGTSLTIQCQVDSQVTMMFWYRQQPGQSLTLIATANQGSEATYESGFVIDKFPISRPNLTFSTLTVSNMSPEDSSIYLCSVKHRDRVTETQYFGPGTRLLVL.

This chain uses TRBV7-2 with TRBJ1-1; D is uncertain. CDR1 and CDR2 from the germline V gene are SGHTA and FQGNSA. V was trimmed by 0 bases and J by 11 bases, leaving 16 bases between them. This CDR3 contains 14 residues. CDR3 region: CASSLAAAPTWAFF. The CDR3 nucleotides read TGTGCCAGCAGCTTAGCAGCGGCGCCTACATGGGCTTTCTTT. The full variable domain, rest sourced from reference TRBV7-2 and TRBJ1-1, is GAGVSQSPSNKVTEKGKDVELRCDPISGHTALYWYRQSLGQGLEFLIYFQGNSAPDKSGLPSDRFSAERTGGSVSTLTIQRTQQEDSAVYLCASSLAAAPTWAFFGQGTRLTVV.

This sequence joins TRBV7-9 and TRBJ2-4; D is unclear. The J call could be wrong; TRBJ2-5 is a better fit for the DNA end. The CDR3 consists of 17 residues. Germline-derived CDR1 and CDR2 are SEHNR and FQNEAQ (reference sequence). The CDR3 DNA reads as TGTGCCAGCAGCTTATCGATTGGTCTAAAAACTCTGGAGACCCAGTACTTC. Amino acid sequence: CASSLSIGLKTLETQYF.

To note about this clonotype: One junction end does not reproduce the germline sequence, and a read error may be involved. The chain couples TRBV15 to TRBJ2-1; 7 bases fit TRBD1. Germline-derived CDR1 and CDR2 are LNHNV and YYDKDF (reference sequence). The CDR3 loop spans 14 amino acids. Here the CDR3 DNA reads TGTGCCACCAGCAGAGAGAGGGACAGTAATGAGCAGTTCTTT. Translating it yields CATSRERDSNEQFF.

The chain couples TRBV7-2 to TRBJ2-1, with D hard to call. V was clipped by 1 base and J by 10 bases, with 8 bases between them. Germline values: CDR1 SGHTA, CDR2 FQGNSA. The CDR3 extends over 12 amino acids. The CDR3 region has the DNA TGTGCCAGCAGCTTAGGGTCTGCGGAGCAGTTCTTC. Protein sequence: CASSLGSAEQFF.

This clonotype was observed at least ten times. This chain connects TRBV10-3 to TRBJ2-1; 8 nucleotides line up with TRBD2. CDR3 size: 15 residues. V lost 5 bases to trimming and J lost 1 base; unmatched junction nucleotides: 4. Germline V lookup: CDR1 ENHRY, CDR2 SYGVKD. The CDR3 here is CAISPRLASYNEQFF. The DNA of the CDR3 is TGTGCCATCAGTCCCCGACTAGCGTCCTACAATGAGCAGTTCTTC.

The chain recombines TRBV20-1 with TRBJ1-4; unclear D gene. CDR1 DFQATT and CDR2 SNEGSKA come from the germline V gene (reference sequence). The CDR3 is made up of 13 amino acids. Trimming removed 3 bases from V and 8 bases from J, with 13 bases in between. The CDR3 DNA follows: TGCAGTGCTAGTAACCCCCGTATCGAAAAACTGTTTTTT. Protein: CSASNPRIEKLFF.

The chain carries TRBV7-6 and TRBJ2-5, with a possible D match to TRBD2 (6 bases). The CDR3 is 16 amino acids. Germline lookup yields CDR1 SGHVS and CDR2 FNYEAQ. Trimming cost V 5 bases and J 0 bases, with 16 bases left between them. CDR3 coding DNA: TGTGCCAGCAGCCTTCGCGCGGAGGGGTACCAAGAGACCCAGTACTTC. Translation gives CASSLRAEGYQETQYF.

V and J are TRBV3-1 and TRBJ2-6, with D possibly being TRBD1 or TRBD2 (5 bases each). Trimming shortened V by 6 bases and J by 2 bases, and 14 bases separated the two germline ends. The germline gives CDR1 LGHDT, CDR2 YNNKEL (reference sequence). CDR3 size: 16 residues. The CDR3 DNA reads as TGTGCCAGCAGTCCGAGGCTGGGACCTGGGGCCAACGTCCTGACTTTC. This sequence encodes CASSPRLGPGANVLTF. Complete variable domain (other parts from reference TRBV3-1 and TRBJ2-6): DTAVSQTPKYLVTQMGNDKSIKCEQNLGHDTMYWYKQDSKKFLKIMFSYNNKELIINETVPNRFSPKSPDKAHLNLHINSLELGDSAVYFCASSPRLGPGANVLTFGAGSRLTVL.

This clonotype occurred a few times. The chain recombines TRBV20-1 with TRBJ1-2, with D possibly being TRBD1 (5 bases). In germline, CDR1 is DFQATT, CDR2 SNEGSKA (reference sequence). V lost 0 bases, J lost 8 bases, and 19 bases lay in between. The CDR3 contains 15 residues. The CDR3 spells CSARDSAGLMGGYTF. In DNA, the CDR3 is TGCAGTGCTAGAGATAGCGCAGGGCTGATGGGGGGCTACACCTTC.

The J gene is TRBJ2-5, the V gene TRBV5-6; D is undetermined. V shed 1 base and J shed 9 bases, with 10 bases lying between them. The germline V gene has CDR1 SGHDT and CDR2 YYEEEE. The CDR3 length is 12 residues. The CDR3 DNA reads TGTGCCAGCAGCTTGTCAGAGGACCCCCAGTACTTC. Translating it yields CASSLSEDPQYF.